This TCR beta chain was identified in a study of T-cell memory formation after mild COVID-19. For the study at large: The study found TCR clusters largely donor specific.

Between the trimmed V and J ends, which lost 1 base and 4 bases, there was a span of 9 bases. The CDR3 runs to 13 residues. Germline CDR1 is SGHKS and CDR2 is YYEKEE (reference sequence). TCRdb re-derived calls from the 5' RACE reads in MiXCR, one entry per CDR3 protein. Here the sample spans about 470,000 distinct CDR3 sequences, 18% being singletons. The receptor was isolated from an adult woman who had mild COVID-19 (a few samples of this study predate the infection). Cell type and time point are not known. Sequenced material: PBMCs or a T cell subset sorted from them (not recorded which). The V call is TRBV5-5, the J call TRBJ2-7; no reliable D call. The CDR3 region is CASSLKDGYEQYF. For the CDR3, the DNA is TGTGCCAGCAGCTTGAAGGACGGATACGAGCAGTACTTC.